This entry lists 27 T cell receptor beta chains sequenced from one sample in a study of identical twins. TCRdb ran MiXCR on the 5' RACE reads and lists one entry per CDR3 protein. The table includes 200,000 to 250,000 distinct CDR3 sequences, around 6.6% detected once. The same data also went into a second study, on yellow fever vaccine responses in identical twins.

The sequencing sample was made of memory (CD45RO+) T cells sorted from blood. The source of these receptors is a woman aged 18 to 35 in good health.

In its sample, this clonotype was seen many times. The rearrangement uses TRBV12-3 or TRBV12-4 and TRBJ1-2, with 7 bases aligning to TRBD1. J gave up 2 bases and V 4 bases, and 4 bases lay outside the gene matches. This CDR3 has 14 amino acids. CDR3: CASSYRQGNYGYTF. CDR3 nucleotide sequence: TGTGCCAGCAGTTACAGACAGGGAAACTATGGCTACACCTTC.

This clonotype was observed at least ten times. The chain couples TRBV5-1 to TRBJ2-2, with D tentatively TRBD1 (6 bases). Deletions cut 4 bases from V and 4 bases from J, with 11 bases between. The CDR3 extends over 14 amino acids. Germline CDR1 SGHRS, CDR2 YFSETQ. CDR3 nucleotide sequence: TGCGCCAGCAGCCCCCCGGACAGCACCGGGGAGCTGTTTTTT. As protein: CASSPPDSTGELFF.

In this sample, this clonotype turned up many times. This chain links TRBV28 with TRBJ2-6; D not resolved. Trimming shortened V by 8 bases and J by 0 bases, and 8 bases separated the two germline ends. The CDR3 covers 14 residues. Per germline, CDR1 MDHEN and CDR2 SYDVKM. Written as DNA, the CDR3 is TGTGCCAGCCGAAGAGGCTCTGGGGCCAACGTCCTGACTTTC. This translates into CASRRGSGANVLTF.

This clonotype appeared a few times. The gene calls are TRBV12-5 and TRBJ2-1; D not resolved. In germline, CDR1 is LGHNT, CDR2 FRNRAP. This CDR3 contains 11 residues. V gave up 2 bases and J gave up 7 bases, with 3 bases separating them. The CDR3 nucleotides read TGTGCTAGTGGTTTGATAAATGAGCAGTTCTTC. The encoded protein is CASGLINEQFF. The full variable domain, in which reference TRBV12-5 and TRBJ2-1 provide the parts outside the CDR3, is DARVTQTPRHKVTEMGQEVTMRCQPILGHNTVFWYRQTMMQGLELLAYFRNRAPLDDSGMPKDRFSAEMPDATLATLKIQPSEPRDSAVYFCASGLINEQFFGPGTRLTVL.

As for this clonotype: A much larger clone sits a single nucleotide away, making a read error possible. V is TRBV11-1 and J is TRBJ2-2; tentative D call: TRBD1 (6 bases). Germline loops: CDR1 SGHAT, CDR2 FQDESV (reference sequence). The CDR3 has 15 residues. This CDR3 reads CASSAGTMNSGELFF. CDR3 bases: TGTGCCAGCAGCGCCGGGACAATGAACTCCGGGGAGCTGTTTTTT.

The gene calls are TRBV2 and TRBJ1-1; tentative D call: TRBD1 (5 bases). Germline loops: CDR1 SNHLY, CDR2 FYNNEI. V dropped 6 bases and J dropped 4 bases, with 15 bases sitting between them. The length of the CDR3 is 14 residues. CDR3 nucleotide sequence: TGTGCCAGCAGGCCCACTGCGAGGGGCACTGAAGCTTTCTTT. This encodes CASRPTARGTEAFF.

This chain uses TRBV5-1 with TRBJ2-6, with D possibly being TRBD2 (5 bases). V shed 0 bases and J shed 2 bases, with 6 bases lying between them. The CDR3 contains 15 residues. Per germline, CDR1 SGHRS and CDR2 YFSETQ. The CDR3, as DNA: TGCGCCAGCAGCTTGGCCGGGACTGGGGCCAACGTCCTGACTTTC. It is translated as CASSLAGTGANVLTF.

This clonotype was recorded at least ten times. This chain uses TRBV6-2 or TRBV6-3 with TRBJ1-4, with D unclear. CDR3 length equals 13 residues. V lost 10 bases, J lost 7 bases, and 16 bases lay in between. Per the germline V gene, CDR1 is MNHEY and CDR2 is SVGEGT. The CDR3 bases are TGTGCCACCTTGGGAGGCTATGTTGAAAAACTGTTTTTT. It yields the protein CATLGGYVEKLFF.

This clonotype was observed a handful of times. The chain carries TRBV11-2 and TRBJ1-4; D is uncertain. The germline CDR1 and CDR2 sequences are SGHAT and FQNNGV. The CDR3 contains 14 residues. V was trimmed by 3 bases and J by 5 bases, leaving 10 bases between them. CDR3 protein: CASSFQISNEKLFF. The DNA of the CDR3 is TGTGCCAGCAGCTTTCAGATATCGAATGAAAAACTGTTTTTT.

This clonotype showed up just a few times. The chain couples TRBV12-3 or TRBV12-4 to TRBJ2-7, with D perhaps given as TRBD1 or TRBD2 (5 bases each). V gave up 4 bases and J gave up 4 bases, with 14 bases separating them. This CDR3 has 14 residues. The CDR3: CASSSGRGLYEQYF. CDR3 bases: TGTGCCAGCAGTTCGGGACGGGGTCTATACGAGCAGTACTTC.

In its sample, this clonotype was seen a few times. The chain combines TRBV5-1 with TRBJ2-1, with 13 bases aligning to TRBD2. The germline CDR1 and CDR2 sequences are SGHRS and YFSETQ. There are 16 residues in the CDR3. J gave up 4 bases and V 3 bases, and 4 bases lay outside the gene matches. CDR3 in amino acids: CASSSPGLAGYNEQFF. The CDR3 region has the DNA TGCGCCAGCAGCTCTCCGGGACTAGCGGGGTACAATGAGCAGTTCTTC.

This clonotype was recorded a few times. The rearrangement uses TRBV3-1 and TRBJ1-6; D gene unclear. V was trimmed by 0 bases and J by 7 bases, leaving 10 bases between them. The CDR3 contains 15 residues. Germline values: CDR1 LGHDT, CDR2 YNNKEL (reference sequence). The CDR3, as DNA: TGTGCCAGCAGCCAAGATATACTGCCAAATTCACCCCTCCACTTT. Translating it yields CASSQDILPNSPLHF.

This clonotype appeared many times. The V and J genes are TRBV4-2 and TRBJ2-3; 13 nucleotides align to TRBD2. V shed 4 bases and J 3 bases; nucleotides not matched to a gene: 7. The CDR3 length is 17 residues. Germline assignment: CDR1 LGHNA and CDR2 YNFKEQ. The CDR3, as DNA: TGTGCCAGCAGCCCCGGGACTAGCGGGGCCAGAACAGATACGCAGTATTTT. This sequence encodes CASSPGTSGARTDTQYF.

This clonotype was found many times. This chain links TRBV28 with TRBJ2-7; 7 positions agree with TRBD2. CDR3 length equals 14 residues. Looked up from germline, CDR1 is MDHEN and CDR2 is SYDVKM. After removal of 2 bases from V and 0 bases from J, the junction contained 1 base not matched to a gene. CDR3 amino acids: CASSLSGTSYEQYF. In nucleotides, the CDR3 is TGTGCCAGCAGTTTAAGCGGGACCTCCTACGAGCAGTACTTC.

The table lists this clonotype with a few counts. The gene calls are TRBV4-1 and TRBJ2-2; D is perhaps TRBD1 (6 bases). CDR3 length: 18 residues. Germline lookup yields CDR1 MGHRA and CDR2 YSYEKL. The germline V and J ends were trimmed by 4 bases and 6 bases, with 24 bases remaining between them. The CDR3 DNA is TGCGCCAGCAGCCCCCATTTGAACAGGGCCGATTCGGCCGGGGAGCTGTTTTTT. Its protein is CASSPHLNRADSAGELFF.

This clonotype was observed many times. V and J are TRBV20-1 and TRBJ2-1, with TRBD2 matching over 11 bases. This CDR3 spans 14 amino acids. V lost 6 bases to trimming and J lost 5 bases; unmatched junction nucleotides: 6. From germline, CDR1 is DFQATT and CDR2 SNEGSKA (reference sequence). In nucleotides, the CDR3 is TGCAGTGCCAGGGGACTAGCGGTGAACAATGAGCAGTTCTTC. Protein sequence: CSARGLAVNNEQFF.

There are many counts of this clonotype. J is TRBJ2-1 and V is TRBV5-1, with D maybe TRBD2 (5 bases). V dropped 2 bases and J dropped 8 bases, with 14 bases sitting between them. The CDR3 spans 14 residues. Germline CDR1 and CDR2: SGHRS and YFSETQ. CDR3 region: CASSFGESGDEQFF. CDR3 DNA sequence: TGCGCCAGCAGCTTTGGGGAGTCTGGGGATGAGCAGTTCTTC.

This rearrangement joins TRBV7-9 to TRBJ2-1; D remains unclear. CDR1 is SEHNR and CDR2 is FQNEAQ in the germline V gene (reference sequence). Trimming cost V 1 base and J 0 bases, with 13 bases left between them. The CDR3 runs 17 residues. The CDR3 protein is CASSLESGWSSYNEQFF. CDR3 DNA: TGTGCCAGCAGCTTAGAGTCTGGGTGGAGCTCCTACAATGAGCAGTTCTTC.

This clonotype was detected a few times. The chain is built from TRBV5-1 and TRBJ1-4; the D is unclear. V shed 2 bases and J shed 4 bases, with 9 bases lying between them. This CDR3 has 14 amino acids. Germline V gene sequence: CDR1 SGHRS, CDR2 YFSETQ. The chain's CDR3 is CASSLADHNEKLFF. The CDR3 coding sequence is TGCGCCAGCAGCTTAGCAGACCATAATGAAAAACTGTTTTTT.

The table lists this clonotype with many counts. The chain uses TRBV6-1 and TRBJ2-7; 9 nucleotides match TRBD1. Trimming cost V 5 bases and J 2 bases; bases outside gene matches: 4. This CDR3 is 14 amino acids long. The germline V gene encodes CDR1 MNHNS and CDR2 SASEGT. CDR3 DNA sequence: TGTGCCAGCAGTAGGGGACAGGGAGCCTACGAGCAGTACGTC. It translates to CASSRGQGAYEQYV.

V gene TRBV2 combines with J gene TRBJ2-7, with 13 bases lining up with TRBD2. Germline V lookup: CDR1 SNHLY, CDR2 FYNNEI. Losses at the gene ends were 6 bases for V and 4 bases for J; bases not matched to a gene: 15. The CDR3 contains 18 residues. The CDR3 coding sequence is TGTGCCAGCAGGAATACTAGCGGGAGGGCCCCCGACGTTTACGAGCAGTACTTC. As protein: CASRNTSGRAPDVYEQYF.

The rearrangement joins TRBV9 to TRBJ2-7; 11 bases align to TRBD2. V shed 9 bases and J 2 bases; nucleotides not matched to a gene: 4. The CDR3 spans 13 residues. Germline V CDR1 and CDR2: SGDLS, YYNGEE. CDR3 bases: TGTGCCACCCAACTAGCGGGGGCCTACGAGCAGTACTTC. As protein: CATQLAGAYEQYF.

The rearrangement joins TRBV12-3 or TRBV12-4 to TRBJ1-1, with TRBD1 matching 7 bases. The CDR3 has 14 amino acids. The trim removed 8 bases at V and 6 bases at J, leaving 12 bases unmatched. The CDR3 reads CASVDREYFAEAFF. Written as DNA, the CDR3 is TGTGCCAGCGTAGACAGGGAGTATTTCGCTGAAGCTTTCTTT.

The table lists this clonotype with many counts. The chain joins TRBV5-1 to TRBJ2-1; D not certain. The CDR3 length is 12 residues. V lost 0 bases to trimming and J lost 7 bases, with 5 bases between them. The germline V gene encodes CDR1 SGHRS and CDR2 YFSETQ. The CDR3 spells CASSLARNEQFF. In nucleotides, the CDR3 is TGCGCCAGCAGCTTGGCCAGGAATGAGCAGTTCTTC.

In this sample, this clonotype turned up many times. The V call is TRBV29-1, the J call TRBJ2-1; no firm D call. The CDR3 is made up of 14 amino acids. Trimming stripped 5 bases from V and 0 bases from J, with 11 bases between. Germline V gene data show CDR1 as SQVTM and CDR2 as ANQGSEA. The CDR3 is CSVPYMSSYNEQFF. CDR3 DNA sequence: TGCAGCGTTCCCTACATGAGCTCCTACAATGAGCAGTTCTTC.

The chain has TRBV20-1 and TRBJ2-5; D might be TRBD2 (6 bases). With 3 bases removed from V and 7 bases from J, the gap between germline ends came to 15 bases. The germline gives CDR1 DFQATT, CDR2 SNEGSKA (reference sequence). This CDR3 comprises 13 residues. This CDR3 reads CSARGLPSRTQYF. Here the CDR3 DNA reads TGCAGTGCTAGGGGACTTCCCTCGAGGACCCAGTACTTC.

This clonotype was counted many times. CDR3 sequence (DNA): TGTGCCACCAGTGACCCTTCGACAAGGGAGCAGTACTTC. Protein product: CATSDPSTREQYF. The chain is built from TRBV24-1 and TRBJ2-7, with D uncertain. The germline CDR1 and CDR2 sequences are KGHDR and SFDVKD. Trimming removed 4 bases from V and 7 bases from J, with 13 bases in between. The CDR3 totals 13 residues.